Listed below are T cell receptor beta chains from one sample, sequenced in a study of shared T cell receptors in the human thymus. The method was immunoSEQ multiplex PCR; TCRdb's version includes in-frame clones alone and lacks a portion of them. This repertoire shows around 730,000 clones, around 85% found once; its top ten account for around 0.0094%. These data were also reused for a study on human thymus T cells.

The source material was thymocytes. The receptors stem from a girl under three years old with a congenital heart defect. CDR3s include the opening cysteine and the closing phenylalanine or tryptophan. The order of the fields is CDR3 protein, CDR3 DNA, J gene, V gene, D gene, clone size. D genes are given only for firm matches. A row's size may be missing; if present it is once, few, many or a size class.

CASSPHSGGAKYNEQFF | TGTGCCAGCAGCCCTCATAGCGGGGGGGCAAAGTACAATGAGCAGTTCTTC | TRBJ2-1 | TRBV9 | TRBD2 | NA
CASSYEGNSPLHF | TGTGCCAGCAGTTACGAGGGAAATTCACCCCTCCACTTT | TRBJ1-6 | TRBV6-5 | NA | NA
CASSLGRGGRRQETQYF | TGTGCCAGCAGCCTCGGGCGGGGGGGCCGGCGACAAGAGACCCAGTACTTC | TRBJ2-5 | TRBV7-2 | TRBD2 | NA
CASSTWDSLQETQYF | TGTGCCAGCAGCACCTGGGACAGCCTCCAAGAGACCCAGTACTTC | TRBJ2-5 | TRBV14 | TRBD1 | NA
CASRQIRSTDTQYF | TGTGCCAGCAGACAGATTAGAAGCACAGATACGCAGTATTTT | TRBJ2-3 | TRBV9 | NA | NA
CASSSGTGLSYTF | TGTGCCAGCAGTTCAGGGACAGGGCTTAGCTACACCTTC | TRBJ1-2 | TRBV27 | TRBD1 | NA
CATQGADSEAFF | TGTGCCACGCAGGGGGCAGACTCTGAAGCTTTCTTT | TRBJ1-1 | TRBV27 | TRBD1 | NA
CATSRDLHLTGGCLVCEQFF | TGTGCCACCAGCAGAGACCTCCACCTGACAGGGGGATGTTTAGTGTGTGAGCAGTTCTTC | TRBJ2-1 | TRBV15 | TRBD1 | NA
CASSKGDRYEQYF | TGTGCCAGTAGTAAGGGGGACAGGTACGAGCAGTACTTC | TRBJ2-7 | TRBV19 | TRBD1 | NA
CASSQDGIRDLNTGELFF | TGTGCCAGCAGCCAAGATGGTATCCGAGACTTGAACACCGGGGAGCTGTTTTTT | TRBJ2-2 | TRBV14 | NA | NA
CASSYSGDFYEQYF | TGTGCCAGCAGTTACTCGGGGGACTTCTACGAGCAGTACTTC | TRBJ2-7 | TRBV6-5 | NA | NA
CASSLYKRFKDNEQFF | TGTGCCAGCAGTTTATACAAGCGTTTTAAGGACAATGAGCAGTTCTTC | TRBJ2-1 | TRBV28 | NA | NA
CATSRVISTGLGDEQFF | TGTGCCACCAGCAGAGTTATTTCGACAGGACTAGGGGATGAGCAGTTCTTC | TRBJ2-1 | TRBV15 | NA | NA
CASRAGPPGGYTF | TGTGCCAGCAGAGCGGGACCGCCGGGGGGCTACACCTTC | TRBJ1-2 | TRBV6-6 | NA | NA
CAWSGKEQGVAGNTIYF | TGTGCCTGGAGTGGGAAGGAACAGGGGGTGGCTGGAAACACCATATATTTT | TRBJ1-3 | TRBV30 | TRBD1 | NA
CASSEDRGLNTGNTIYF | TGTGCCAGCAGCGAGGACAGGGGGCTTAATACTGGAAACACCATATATTTT | TRBJ1-3 | TRBV9 | TRBD1 | NA
CASRTLYGVNSPLHF | TGTGCCAGCCGGACCCTCTACGGGGTCAATTCACCCCTCCACTTT | TRBJ1-6 | TRBV2 | NA | NA
CASSSPAEGQGTITLHF | TGTGCCAGCAGTTCACCGGCTGAGGGACAGGGGACGATAACCCTCCACTTT | TRBJ1-6 | TRBV28 | TRBD1 | few
CASSYRGMLSYEQYF | TGTGCCAGCAGTTACCGGGGAATGCTCTCCTACGAGCAGTACTTC | TRBJ2-7 | TRBV6-5 | NA | NA